A single T cell receptor beta chain is shown here with its context. This sample stems from a study of blood T cell repertoires in COVID-19. Study overall: There were acute and convalescent COVID-19 samples, and they came from the United States, Italy and Spain. Nucleic acid was either cDNA or gDNA, and it came from T cells, B-cell-depleted T cells, or PBMCs.

As processed by the authors: Estimates of nucleated cell counts were drawn from the amplification of reference gene primers. The table came from immunoSEQ multiplex PCR; TCRdb's copy has only in-frame clones and leaves some out. Clone size and V and J calls were adopted from that table, with D and trimming inferred from the DNA. The sample consists of 200,000 to 300,000 clones, 80% to 90% of them appearing once. Trimming stripped 3 bases from V and 1 base from J, with 13 bases between. Per the germline V gene, CDR1 is SGHRS and CDR2 is YFSETQ. The CDR3 is 15 amino acids. The chain couples TRBV5-1 to TRBJ1-2; D possibly corresponds to TRBD1 (6 bases). The receptor was isolated from a woman in her thirties or forties who had recovered from COVID-19. The sequencing sample was made of peripheral blood. Here the CDR3 reads CASSSGQRYNYGYTF. For the CDR3, the DNA is TGCGCCAGCAGCTCGGGACAACGCTATAACTATGGCTACACCTTC.